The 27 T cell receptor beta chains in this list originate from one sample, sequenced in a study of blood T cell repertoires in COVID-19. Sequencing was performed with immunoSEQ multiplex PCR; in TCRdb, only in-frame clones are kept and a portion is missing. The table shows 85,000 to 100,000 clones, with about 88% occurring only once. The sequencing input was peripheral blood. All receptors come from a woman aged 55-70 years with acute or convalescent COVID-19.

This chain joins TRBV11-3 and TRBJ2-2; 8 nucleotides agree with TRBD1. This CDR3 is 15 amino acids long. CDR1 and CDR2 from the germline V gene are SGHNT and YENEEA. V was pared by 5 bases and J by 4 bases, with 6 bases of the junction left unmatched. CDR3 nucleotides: TGTGCCAGCAGCCCAGGACAGGGAGGCACCGGGGAGCTGTTTTTT. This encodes CASSPGQGGTGELFF.

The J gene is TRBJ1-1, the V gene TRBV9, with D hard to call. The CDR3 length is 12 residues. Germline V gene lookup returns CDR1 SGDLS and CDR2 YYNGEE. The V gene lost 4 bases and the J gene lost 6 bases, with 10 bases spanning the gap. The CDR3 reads CASSSPTSEAFF. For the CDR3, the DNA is TGTGCCAGCAGCTCCCCTACGTCTGAAGCTTTCTTT.

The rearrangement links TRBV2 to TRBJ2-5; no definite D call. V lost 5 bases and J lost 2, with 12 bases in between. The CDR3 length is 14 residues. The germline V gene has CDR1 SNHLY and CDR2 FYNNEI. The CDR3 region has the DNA TGTGCCAGCAGTTATCGGAGCGTTCAAGAGACCCAGTACTTC. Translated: CASSYRSVQETQYF.

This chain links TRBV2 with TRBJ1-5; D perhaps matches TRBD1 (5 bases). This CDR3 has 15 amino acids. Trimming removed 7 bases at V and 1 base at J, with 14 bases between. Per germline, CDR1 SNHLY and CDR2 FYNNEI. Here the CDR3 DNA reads TGTGCCAGCAAGGTGGGGACTGGGAGCAATCAGCCCCAGCATTTT. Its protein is CASKVGTGSNQPQHF.

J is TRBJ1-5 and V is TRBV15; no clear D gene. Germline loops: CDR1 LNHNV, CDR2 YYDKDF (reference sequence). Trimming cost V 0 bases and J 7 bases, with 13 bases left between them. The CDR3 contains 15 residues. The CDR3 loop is CATSRDLRDMQPQHF. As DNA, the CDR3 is TGTGCCACCAGCAGAGATCTTCGGGATATGCAGCCCCAGCATTTT.

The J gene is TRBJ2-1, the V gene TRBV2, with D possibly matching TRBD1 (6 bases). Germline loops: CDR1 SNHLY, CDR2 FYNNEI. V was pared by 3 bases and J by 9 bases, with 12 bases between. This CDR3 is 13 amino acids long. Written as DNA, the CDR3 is TGTGCCAGCAGTGAGTCCTCAGGGGTTGAGCAGTTCTTC. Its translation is CASSESSGVEQFF.

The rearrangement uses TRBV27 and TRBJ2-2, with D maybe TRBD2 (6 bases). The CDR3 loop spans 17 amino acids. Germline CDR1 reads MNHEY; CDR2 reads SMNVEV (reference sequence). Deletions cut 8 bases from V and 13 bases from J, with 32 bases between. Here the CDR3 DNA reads TGTGCCAGCGGAGGGGCCGGCGCGGAGAAGCACCGGGGATGGCTGTTTTTT. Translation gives CASGGAGAEKHRGWLFF.

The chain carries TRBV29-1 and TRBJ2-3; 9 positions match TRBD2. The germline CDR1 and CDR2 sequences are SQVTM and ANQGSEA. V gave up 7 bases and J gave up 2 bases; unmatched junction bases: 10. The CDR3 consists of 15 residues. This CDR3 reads CSAARGGGVTDTQYF. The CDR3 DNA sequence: TGCAGCGCCGCAAGAGGCGGGGGGGTCACAGATACGCAGTATTTT.

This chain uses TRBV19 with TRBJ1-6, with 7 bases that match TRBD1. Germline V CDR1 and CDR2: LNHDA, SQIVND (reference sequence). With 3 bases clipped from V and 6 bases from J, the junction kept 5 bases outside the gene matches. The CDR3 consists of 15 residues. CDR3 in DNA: TGTGCCAGTAGTATCCGACAGGGTGGTAATTCACCCCTCCACTTT. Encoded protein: CASSIRQGGNSPLHF.

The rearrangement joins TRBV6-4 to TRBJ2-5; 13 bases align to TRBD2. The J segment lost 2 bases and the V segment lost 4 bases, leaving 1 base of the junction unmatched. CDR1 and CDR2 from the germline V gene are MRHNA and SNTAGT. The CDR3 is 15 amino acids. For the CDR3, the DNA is TGTGCCAGCAGTGTACTAGCGGGGGGGCAAGAGACCCAGTACTTC. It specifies CASSVLAGGQETQYF.

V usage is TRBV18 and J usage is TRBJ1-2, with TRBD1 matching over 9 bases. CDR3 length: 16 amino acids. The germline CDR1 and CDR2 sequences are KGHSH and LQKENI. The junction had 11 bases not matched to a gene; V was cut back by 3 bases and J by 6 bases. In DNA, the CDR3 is TGTGCCAGCTCACCCTCGGGACGGACAGGGGATAATGGCTACACCTTC. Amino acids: CASSPSGRTGDNGYTF.

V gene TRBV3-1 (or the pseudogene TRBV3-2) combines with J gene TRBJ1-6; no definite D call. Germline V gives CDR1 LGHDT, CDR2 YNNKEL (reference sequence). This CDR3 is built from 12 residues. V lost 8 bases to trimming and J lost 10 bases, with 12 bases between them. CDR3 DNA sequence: TGTGCCAGCCGGGCCGAGGGATCACCCCTCCACTTT. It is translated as CASRAEGSPLHF.

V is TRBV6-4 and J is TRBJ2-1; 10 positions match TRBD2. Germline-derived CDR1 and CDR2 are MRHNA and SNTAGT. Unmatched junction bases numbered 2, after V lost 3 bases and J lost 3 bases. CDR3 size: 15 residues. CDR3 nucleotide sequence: TGTGCCAGCAGTGAAAGGACTAGCGGCTACAATGAGCAGTTCTTC. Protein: CASSERTSGYNEQFF.

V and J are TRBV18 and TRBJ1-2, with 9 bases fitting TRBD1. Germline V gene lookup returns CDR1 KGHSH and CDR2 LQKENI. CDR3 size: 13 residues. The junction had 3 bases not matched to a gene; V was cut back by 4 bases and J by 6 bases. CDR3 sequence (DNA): TGTGCCAGCTCACAGGGACAGGGTGATGGCTACACCTTC. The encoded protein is CASSQGQGDGYTF.

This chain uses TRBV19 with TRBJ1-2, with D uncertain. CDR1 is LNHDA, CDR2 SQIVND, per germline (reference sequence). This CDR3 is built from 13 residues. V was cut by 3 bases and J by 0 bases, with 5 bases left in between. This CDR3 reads CASSMASNYGYTF. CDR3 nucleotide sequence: TGTGCCAGTAGTATGGCATCTAACTATGGCTACACCTTC.

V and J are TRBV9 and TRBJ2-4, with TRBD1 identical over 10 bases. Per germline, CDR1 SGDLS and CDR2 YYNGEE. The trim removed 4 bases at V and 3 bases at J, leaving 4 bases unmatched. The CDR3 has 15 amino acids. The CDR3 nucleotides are TGTGCCAGCAGCAAAAGGACAGGGGGCAAAAACATTCAGTACTTC. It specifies CASSKRTGGKNIQYF.

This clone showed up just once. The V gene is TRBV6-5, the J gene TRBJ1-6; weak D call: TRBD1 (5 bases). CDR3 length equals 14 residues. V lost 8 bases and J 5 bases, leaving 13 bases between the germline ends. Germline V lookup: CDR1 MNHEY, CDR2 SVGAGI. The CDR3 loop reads CASPPDMDNSPLHF. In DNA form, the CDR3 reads TGTGCCAGCCCTCCGGACATGGATAATTCACCCCTCCACTTT.

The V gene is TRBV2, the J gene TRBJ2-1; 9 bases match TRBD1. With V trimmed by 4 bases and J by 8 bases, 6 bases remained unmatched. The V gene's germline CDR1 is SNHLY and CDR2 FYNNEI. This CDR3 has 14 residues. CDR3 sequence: CASSADRGIDEQFF. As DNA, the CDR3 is TGTGCCAGCAGTGCGGACAGGGGCATTGATGAGCAGTTCTTC.

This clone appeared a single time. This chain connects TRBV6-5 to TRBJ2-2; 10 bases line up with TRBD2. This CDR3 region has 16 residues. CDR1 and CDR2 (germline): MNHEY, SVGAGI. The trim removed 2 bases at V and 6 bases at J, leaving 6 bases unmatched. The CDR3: CASSYGFSGGPGELFF. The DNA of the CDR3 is TGTGCCAGCAGTTACGGTTTTAGCGGGGGGCCCGGGGAGCTGTTTTTT.

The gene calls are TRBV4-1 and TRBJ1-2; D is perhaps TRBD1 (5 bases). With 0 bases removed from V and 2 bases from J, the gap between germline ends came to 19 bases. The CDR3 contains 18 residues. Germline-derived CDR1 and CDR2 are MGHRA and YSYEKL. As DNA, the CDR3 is TGCGCCAGCAGCCAAGATCCCCATGGGCAGGGAAGAAACTATGGCTACACCTTC. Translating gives CASSQDPHGQGRNYGYTF.

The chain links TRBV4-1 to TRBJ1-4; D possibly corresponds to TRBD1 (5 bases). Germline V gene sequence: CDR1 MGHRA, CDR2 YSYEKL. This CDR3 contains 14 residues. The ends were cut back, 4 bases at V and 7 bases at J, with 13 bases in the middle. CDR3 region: CASSPAVGGEKLFF. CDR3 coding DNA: TGCGCCAGCAGCCCGGCAGTCGGGGGTGAAAAACTGTTTTTT.

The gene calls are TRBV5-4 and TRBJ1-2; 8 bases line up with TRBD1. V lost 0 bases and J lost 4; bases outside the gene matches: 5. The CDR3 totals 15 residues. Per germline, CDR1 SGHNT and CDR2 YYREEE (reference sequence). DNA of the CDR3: TGTGCCAGCAGCTTGGCAGCAGGGGGCGTCTATGGCTACACCTTC. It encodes CASSLAAGGVYGYTF.

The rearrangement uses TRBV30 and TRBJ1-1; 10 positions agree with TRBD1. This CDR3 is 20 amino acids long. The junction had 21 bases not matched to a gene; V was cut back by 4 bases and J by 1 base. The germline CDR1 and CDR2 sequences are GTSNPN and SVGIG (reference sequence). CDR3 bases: TGTGCCTGGACCCACAAACTGGGGACAGGGGCAAGGGGGAGGAACACTGAAGCTTTCTTT. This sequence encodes CAWTHKLGTGARGRNTEAFF.

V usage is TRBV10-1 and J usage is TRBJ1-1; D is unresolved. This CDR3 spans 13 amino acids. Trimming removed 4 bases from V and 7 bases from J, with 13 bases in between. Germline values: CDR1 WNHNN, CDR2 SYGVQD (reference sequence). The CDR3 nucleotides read TGCGCCAGCAGTGGTTTGAGTTTACTTGAAGCTTTCTTT. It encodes CASSGLSLLEAFF.

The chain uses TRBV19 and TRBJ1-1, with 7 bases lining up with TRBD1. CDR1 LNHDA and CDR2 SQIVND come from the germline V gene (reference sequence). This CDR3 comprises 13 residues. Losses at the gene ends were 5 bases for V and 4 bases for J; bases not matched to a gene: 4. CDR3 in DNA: TGTGCCAGTAGTGTGGACAGGAGCACTGAAGCTTTCTTT. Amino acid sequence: CASSVDRSTEAFF.

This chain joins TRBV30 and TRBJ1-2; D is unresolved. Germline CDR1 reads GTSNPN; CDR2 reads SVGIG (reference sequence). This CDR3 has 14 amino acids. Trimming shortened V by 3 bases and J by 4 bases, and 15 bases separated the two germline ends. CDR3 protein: CAWSPLTVTYGYTF. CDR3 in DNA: TGTGCCTGGAGCCCCCTGACTGTAACCTATGGCTACACCTTC.

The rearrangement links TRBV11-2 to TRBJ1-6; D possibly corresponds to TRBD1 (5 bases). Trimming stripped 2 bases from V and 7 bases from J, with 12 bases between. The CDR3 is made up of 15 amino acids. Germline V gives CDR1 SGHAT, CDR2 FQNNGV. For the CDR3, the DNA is TGTGCCAGCAGCTTACATATGGGGCGAAATTCACCCCTCCACTTT. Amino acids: CASSLHMGRNSPLHF. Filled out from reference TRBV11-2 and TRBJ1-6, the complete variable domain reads EAGVAQSPRYKIIEKRQSVAFWCNPISGHATLYWYQQILGQGPKLLIQFQNNGVVDDSQLPKDRFSAERLKGVDSTLKIQPAKLEDSAVYLCASSLHMGRNSPLHFGNGTRLTVT.